Below, 6 T cell receptor beta chains from the same sample are listed, as sequenced in a study of CD8 T cells in ankylosing spondylitis (dated by TCRdb to about 2017). Points the paper makes about the study in general: Blood from ankylosing spondylitis patients appeared to be characterized by a TCR beta motif composed of several highly homologous amino acid variants.

Antigen specificity for these receptors is unknown. The protocol used for the library was 5' RACE. The run used an Illumina HiSeq 2500. TCRdb reanalyzed the raw reads on its own, using fastp at Q25 for trimming and MiXCR for clone calling, and kept in-frame beta chains. CDR3 protein sequences are deduplicated, and each keeps its most common genes and DNA. The sample profile shows more than 400,000 distinct CDR3 sequences; roughly 5.2% of them were found once. The top ten constitute around 3.5% of the sample. Material: blood, either unsorted or a sorted T cell fraction (not recorded which). These receptors were collected from a male donor with ankylosing spondylitis.

This clonotype was observed at least ten times. V is TRBV4-1 and J is TRBJ1-2, with D unresolved. This CDR3 has 17 residues. Germline CDR1 and CDR2: MGHRA and YSYEKL. The V end was cut by 1 base, the J end by 0 bases, with 15 bases between. The CDR3 DNA follows: TGCGCCAGCAGCCAAGGGAGGGCTCCACTTACTAACTATGGCTACACCTTC. Its protein is CASSQGRAPLTNYGYTF.

This clonotype was seen repeatedly, ten times or more. This sequence joins TRBV7-8 and TRBJ2-4, with D unresolved. V was shortened by 5 bases and J by 0 bases, with 5 bases between the two germline ends. Per the germline V gene, CDR1 is SGHVS and CDR2 is FQNEAQ. The length of the CDR3 is 13 residues. The CDR3 here is CASSPRAKNIQYF. In DNA, the CDR3 is TGTGCCAGCAGCCCCCGAGCCAAAAACATTCAGTACTTC. The variable domain in full, completed from reference TRBV7-8 and TRBJ2-4, reads GAGVSQSPRYKVAKRGQDVALRCDPISGHVSLFWYQQALGQGPEFLTYFQNEAQLDKSGLPSDRFFAERPEGSVSTLKIQRTQQEDSAVYLCASSPRAKNIQYFGAGTRLSVL.

Many counts were recorded for this clonotype. V gene TRBV10-3 combines with J gene TRBJ1-1, with D perhaps matching TRBD1 (5 bases). This CDR3 is built from 13 residues. Germline-derived CDR1 and CDR2 are ENHRY and SYGVKD. The V end lost 10 bases, the J end lost 0 bases, and 12 bases lay between the germline ends. The CDR3: CASSAGLNTEAFF. CDR3 in DNA: TGTGCCAGCTCGGCAGGGCTGAACACTGAAGCTTTCTTT.

This clonotype was counted many times. The CDR3 nucleotides are TGTGCCAGCAGCTCGGAGCGGTACTCGGTTGAAGCTTTCTTT. Its protein product is CASSSERYSVEAFF. V is TRBV7-9 and J is TRBJ1-1; D remains ambiguous. The V end lost 4 bases, the J end lost 7 bases, and 16 bases lay between the germline ends. CDR3 size: 14 residues. CDR1 SEHNR and CDR2 FQNEAQ come from the germline V gene (reference sequence). Based on the CDR3 plus reference TRBV7-9 and TRBJ1-1, the full variable domain is DTGVSQNPRHKITKRGQNVTFRCDPISEHNRLYWYRQTLGQGPEFLTYFQNEAQLEKSRLLSDRFSAERPKGSFSTLEIQRTEQGDSAMYLCASSSERYSVEAFFGQGTRLTVV.

About this clonotype: The junction departs from the called germline gene at one end, perhaps through a read error. The chain uses TRBV5-1 and TRBJ2-6; weak D call: TRBD1 (6 bases). Germline CDR1 reads SGHRS; CDR2 reads YFSETQ. The CDR3 length is 17 residues. CDR3 loop: CASSSGDKASGANFLTF. The DNA of the CDR3 is TGCGCCAGCAGCTCCGGGGACAAAGCTTCTGGGGCCAACTTCCTGACTTTC.

In its sample, this clonotype was seen many times. The chain couples TRBV7-9 to TRBJ2-2; 7 nucleotides match TRBD1. The CDR3 is 15 amino acids. V was clipped by 5 bases and J by 2 bases; unmatched bases: 5. Germline values: CDR1 SEHNR, CDR2 FQNEAQ (reference sequence). The CDR3 spells CASSHRGLNTGELFF. The CDR3 nucleotides are TGTGCCAGCAGCCACAGGGGCCTTAACACCGGGGAGCTGTTTTTT.